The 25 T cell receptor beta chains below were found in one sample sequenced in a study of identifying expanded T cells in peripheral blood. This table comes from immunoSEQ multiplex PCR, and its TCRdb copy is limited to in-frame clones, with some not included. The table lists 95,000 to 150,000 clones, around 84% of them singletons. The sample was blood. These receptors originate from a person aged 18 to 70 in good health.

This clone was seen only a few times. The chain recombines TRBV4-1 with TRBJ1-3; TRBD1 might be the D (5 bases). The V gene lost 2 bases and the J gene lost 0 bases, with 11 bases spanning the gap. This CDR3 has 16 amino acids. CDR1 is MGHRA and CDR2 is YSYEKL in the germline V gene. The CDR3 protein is CASSQTQGDSGNTIYF. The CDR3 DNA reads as TGCGCCAGCAGCCAAACCCAGGGAGACTCTGGAAACACCATATATTTT.

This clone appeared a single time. CDR3 sequence (DNA): TGTGCCAGCAGCTTGGGGCAGGGTAGGGGCTACACCTTC. Its translation is CASSLGQGRGYTF. The chain has TRBV7-2 and TRBJ1-2; D is possibly TRBD1 (5 bases). Deletions cut 3 bases from V and 8 bases from J, with 13 bases between. Germline assignment: CDR1 SGHTA and CDR2 FQGNSA. The CDR3 totals 13 residues.

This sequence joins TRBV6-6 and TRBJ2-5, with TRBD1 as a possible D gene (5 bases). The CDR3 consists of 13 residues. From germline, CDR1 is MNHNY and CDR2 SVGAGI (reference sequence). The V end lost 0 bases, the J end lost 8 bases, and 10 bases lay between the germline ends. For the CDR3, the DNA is TGTGCCAGCAGTTACTCGACAGTCGGTACCCAGTACTTC. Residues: CASSYSTVGTQYF.

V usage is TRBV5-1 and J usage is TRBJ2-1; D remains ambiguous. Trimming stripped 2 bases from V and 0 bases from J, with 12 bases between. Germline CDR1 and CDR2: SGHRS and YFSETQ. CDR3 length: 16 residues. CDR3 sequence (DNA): TGCGCCAGCAGCTTCAGCCGCGCGAGCTCCTACAATGAGCAGTTCTTC. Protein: CASSFSRASSYNEQFF. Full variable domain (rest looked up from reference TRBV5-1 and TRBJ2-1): KAGVTQTPRYLIKTRGQQVTLSCSPISGHRSVSWYQQTPGQGLQFLFEYFSETQRNKGNFPGRFSGRQFSNSRSEMNVSTLELGDSALYLCASSFSRASSYNEQFFGPGTRLTVL.

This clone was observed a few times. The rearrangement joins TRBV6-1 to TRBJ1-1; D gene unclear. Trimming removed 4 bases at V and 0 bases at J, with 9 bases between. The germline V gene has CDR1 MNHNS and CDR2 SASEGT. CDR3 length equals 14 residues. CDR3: CASSATVLNTEAFF. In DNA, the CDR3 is TGTGCCAGCAGTGCGACGGTCCTGAACACTGAAGCTTTCTTT.

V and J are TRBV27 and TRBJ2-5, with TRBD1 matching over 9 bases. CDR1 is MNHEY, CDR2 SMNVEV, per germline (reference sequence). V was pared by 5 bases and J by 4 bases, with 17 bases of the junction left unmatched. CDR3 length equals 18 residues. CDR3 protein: CASSPLGTGYLGGETQYF. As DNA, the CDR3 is TGTGCCAGCAGTCCTCTCGGGACAGGGTACTTGGGGGGAGAGACCCAGTACTTC.

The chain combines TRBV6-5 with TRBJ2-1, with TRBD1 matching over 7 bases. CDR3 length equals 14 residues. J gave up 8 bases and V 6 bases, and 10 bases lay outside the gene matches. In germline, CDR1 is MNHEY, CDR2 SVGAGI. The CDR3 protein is CASSRDRVRYEQFF. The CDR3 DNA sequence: TGTGCCAGCAGCCGCGACAGGGTGCGGTATGAGCAGTTCTTC.

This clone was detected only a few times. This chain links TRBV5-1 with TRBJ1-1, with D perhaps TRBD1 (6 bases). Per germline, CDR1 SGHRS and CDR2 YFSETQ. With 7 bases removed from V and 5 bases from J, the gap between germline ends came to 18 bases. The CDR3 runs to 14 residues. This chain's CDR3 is CASGTGGGGTEAFF. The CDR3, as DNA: TGCGCCAGCGGCACCGGAGGAGGGGGGACTGAAGCTTTCTTT.

CDR3 coding DNA: TGTGCCAGCAGCCCGGGACAGTTCTTTGGCTACACCTTC. Protein product: CASSPGQFFGYTF. This sequence joins TRBV11-2 and TRBJ1-2, with 7 bases identical to TRBD1. The germline gives CDR1 SGHAT, CDR2 FQNNGV. The CDR3 has 13 amino acids. The junction had 7 bases not matched to a gene; V was cut back by 5 bases and J by 7 bases.

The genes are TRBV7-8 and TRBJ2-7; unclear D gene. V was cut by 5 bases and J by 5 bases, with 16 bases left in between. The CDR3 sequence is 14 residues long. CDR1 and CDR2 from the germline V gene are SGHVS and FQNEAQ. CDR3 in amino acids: CASSTGPSADEQYF. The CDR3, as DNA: TGTGCCAGCAGCACCGGACCCTCGGCGGACGAGCAGTACTTC.

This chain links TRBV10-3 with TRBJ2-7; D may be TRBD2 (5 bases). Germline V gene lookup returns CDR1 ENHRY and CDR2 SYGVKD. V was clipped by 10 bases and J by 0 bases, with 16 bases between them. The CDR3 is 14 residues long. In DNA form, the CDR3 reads TGTGCCAACGCCGGAGGAGGTAGCTCCTACGAGCAGTACTTC. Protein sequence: CANAGGGSSYEQYF.

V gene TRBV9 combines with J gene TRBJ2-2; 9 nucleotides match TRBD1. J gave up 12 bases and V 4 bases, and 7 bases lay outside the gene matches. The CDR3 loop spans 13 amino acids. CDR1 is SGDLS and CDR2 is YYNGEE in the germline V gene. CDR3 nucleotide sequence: TGTGCCAGCAGCCCGAGACAGGGGGAAAAGCTGTTTTTT. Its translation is CASSPRQGEKLFF.

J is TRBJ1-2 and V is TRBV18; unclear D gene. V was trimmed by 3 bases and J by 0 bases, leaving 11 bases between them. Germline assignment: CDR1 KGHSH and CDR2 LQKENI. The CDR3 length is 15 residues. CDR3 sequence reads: CASSPDEGTNYGYTF. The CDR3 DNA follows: TGTGCCAGCTCACCGGACGAGGGAACTAACTATGGCTACACCTTC.

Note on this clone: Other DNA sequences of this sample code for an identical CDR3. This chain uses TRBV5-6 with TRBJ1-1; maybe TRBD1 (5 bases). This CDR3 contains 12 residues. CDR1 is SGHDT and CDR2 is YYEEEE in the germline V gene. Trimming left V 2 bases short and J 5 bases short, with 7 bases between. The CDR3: CASSFGGTEAFF. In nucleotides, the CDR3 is TGTGCCAGCAGCTTCGGGGGGACTGAAGCTTTCTTT. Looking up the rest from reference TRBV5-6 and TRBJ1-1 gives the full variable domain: DAGVTQSPTHLIKTRGQQVTLRCSPKSGHDTVSWYQQALGQGPQFIFQYYEEEERQRGNFPDRFSGHQFPNYSSELNVNALLLGDSALYLCASSFGGTEAFFGQGTRLTVV.

CDR3 sequence reads: CASSEGLFGTGASYNEQFF. The CDR3 bases are TGTGCCAGCAGTGAAGGGCTTTTTGGGACAGGGGCGTCCTACAATGAGCAGTTCTTC. The chain couples TRBV6-1 to TRBJ2-1; 10 bases match TRBD1. The germline CDR1 and CDR2 sequences are MNHNS and SASEGT. V shed 1 base and J 1 base; nucleotides not matched to a gene: 10. CDR3 length equals 19 residues.

CDR3 protein: CASSPTGERGTGELFF. The CDR3 region has the DNA TGTGCCAGCAGTCCCACAGGGGAAAGAGGAACCGGGGAGCTGTTTTTT. This rearrangement joins TRBV27 to TRBJ2-2; 7 bases are a match to TRBD1. The length of the CDR3 is 16 residues. Trimming took 5 bases from V and 5 from J; bases not matched to a gene: 11. The germline CDR1 and CDR2 sequences are MNHEY and SMNVEV (reference sequence).

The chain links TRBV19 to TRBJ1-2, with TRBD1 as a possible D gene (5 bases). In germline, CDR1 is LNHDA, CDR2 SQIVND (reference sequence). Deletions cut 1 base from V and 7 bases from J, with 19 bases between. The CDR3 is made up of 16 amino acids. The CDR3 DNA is TGTGCCAGTAGTATAGCTCGGGTGGGGACCAGGAGTGGCTACACCTTC. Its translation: CASSIARVGTRSGYTF.

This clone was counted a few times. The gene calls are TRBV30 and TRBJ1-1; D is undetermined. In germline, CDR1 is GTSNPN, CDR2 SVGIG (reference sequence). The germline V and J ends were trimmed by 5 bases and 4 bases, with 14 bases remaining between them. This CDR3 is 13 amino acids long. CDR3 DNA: TGTGCCTGGGGGTTTTCAGGACGCACTGAAGCTTTCTTT. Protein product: CAWGFSGRTEAFF.

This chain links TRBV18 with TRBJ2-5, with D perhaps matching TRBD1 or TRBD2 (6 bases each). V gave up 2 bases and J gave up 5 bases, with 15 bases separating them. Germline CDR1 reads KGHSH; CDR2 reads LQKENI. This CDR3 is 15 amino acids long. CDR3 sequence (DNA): TGTGCCAGCTCACCAGGTGACAGGAGGGAGGAGACCCAGTACTTC. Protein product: CASSPGDRREETQYF.

The CDR3 loop reads CASSAALGGYTF. CDR3 DNA sequence: TGTGCCAGCAGCGCCGCTTTGGGCGGCTACACCTTC. J is TRBJ1-2 and V is TRBV9; D is unclear. The V gene lost 3 bases and the J gene lost 8 bases, with 11 bases spanning the gap. Germline lookup yields CDR1 SGDLS and CDR2 YYNGEE. This CDR3 comprises 12 residues.

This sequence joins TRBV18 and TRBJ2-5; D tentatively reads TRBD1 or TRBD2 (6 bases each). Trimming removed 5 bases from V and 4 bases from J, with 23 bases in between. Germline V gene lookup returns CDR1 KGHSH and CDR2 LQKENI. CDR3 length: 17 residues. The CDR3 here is CASSTTPGAIPGETQYF. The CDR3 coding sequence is TGTGCCAGCTCAACAACCCCGGGGGCAATCCCAGGAGAGACCCAGTACTTC.

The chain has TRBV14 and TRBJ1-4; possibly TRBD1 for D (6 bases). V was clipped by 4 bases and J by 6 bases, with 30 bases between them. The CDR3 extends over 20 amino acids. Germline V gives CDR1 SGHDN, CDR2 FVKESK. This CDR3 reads CASSPLSVRRTGRRDEKLFF. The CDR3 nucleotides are TGTGCCAGCAGCCCTCTTTCCGTACGTCGTACAGGGCGGCGAGATGAAAAACTGTTTTTT.

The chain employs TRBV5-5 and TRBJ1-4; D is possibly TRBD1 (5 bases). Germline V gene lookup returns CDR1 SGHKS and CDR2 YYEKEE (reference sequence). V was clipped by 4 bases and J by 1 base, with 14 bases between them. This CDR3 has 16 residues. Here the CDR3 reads CASSLTNRKTNEKLFF. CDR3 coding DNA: TGTGCCAGCAGCCTAACCAACAGGAAAACTAATGAAAAACTGTTTTTT.

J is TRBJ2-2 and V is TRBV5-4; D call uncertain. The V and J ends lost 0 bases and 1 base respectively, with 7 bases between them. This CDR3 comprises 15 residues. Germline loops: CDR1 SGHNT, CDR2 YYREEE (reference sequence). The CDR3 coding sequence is TGTGCCAGCAGCTTGGGACTTTTGAACACCGGGGAGCTGTTTTTT. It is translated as CASSLGLLNTGELFF.

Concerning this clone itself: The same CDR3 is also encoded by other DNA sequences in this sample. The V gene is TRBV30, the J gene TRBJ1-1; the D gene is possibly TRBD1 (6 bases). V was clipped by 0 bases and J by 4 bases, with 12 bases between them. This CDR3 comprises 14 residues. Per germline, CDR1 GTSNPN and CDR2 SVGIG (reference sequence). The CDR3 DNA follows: TGTGCCTGGAGTGTAGGGGGGACGAGCACTGAAGCTTTCTTT. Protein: CAWSVGGTSTEAFF.